This T cell receptor beta chain emerged from a study of T cell responses to AZD1222 COVID-19 vaccine. Sequencing was performed with immunoSEQ multiplex PCR; in TCRdb, only in-frame clones are kept and a portion is missing. The sample contains roughly 76,000 clones, around nine tenths of which appear only once. The CDR3 totals 14 residues. Looked up from germline, CDR1 is SQVTM and CDR2 is ANQGSEA. With V trimmed by 6 bases and J by 0 bases, 4 bases remained unmatched. V usage is TRBV29-1 and J usage is TRBJ2-3; TRBD2 aligns across 9 bases. This specimen was peripheral blood, taken on day 0 of AZD1222 vaccination. This clonotype originated in an adult in good health. The CDR3 DNA sequence: TGCAGCGTGACCCTAGCGGGGAGCACAGATACGCAGTATTTT. Translation gives CSVTLAGSTDTQYF.